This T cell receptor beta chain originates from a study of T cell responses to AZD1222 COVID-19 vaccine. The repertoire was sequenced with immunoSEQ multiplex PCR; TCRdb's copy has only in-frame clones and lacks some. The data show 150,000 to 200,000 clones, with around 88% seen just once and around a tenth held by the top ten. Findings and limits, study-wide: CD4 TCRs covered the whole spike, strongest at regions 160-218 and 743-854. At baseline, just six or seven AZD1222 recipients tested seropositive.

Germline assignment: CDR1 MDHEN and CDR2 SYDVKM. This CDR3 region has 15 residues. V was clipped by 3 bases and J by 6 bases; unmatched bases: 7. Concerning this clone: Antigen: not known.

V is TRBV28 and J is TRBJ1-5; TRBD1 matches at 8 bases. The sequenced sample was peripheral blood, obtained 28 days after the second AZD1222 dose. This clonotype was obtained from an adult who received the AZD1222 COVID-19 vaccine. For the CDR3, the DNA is TGTGCCAGCAGTTTGAGCAGGGGGCAAGTTCAGCCCCAGCATTTT. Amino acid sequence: CASSLSRGQVQPQHF.